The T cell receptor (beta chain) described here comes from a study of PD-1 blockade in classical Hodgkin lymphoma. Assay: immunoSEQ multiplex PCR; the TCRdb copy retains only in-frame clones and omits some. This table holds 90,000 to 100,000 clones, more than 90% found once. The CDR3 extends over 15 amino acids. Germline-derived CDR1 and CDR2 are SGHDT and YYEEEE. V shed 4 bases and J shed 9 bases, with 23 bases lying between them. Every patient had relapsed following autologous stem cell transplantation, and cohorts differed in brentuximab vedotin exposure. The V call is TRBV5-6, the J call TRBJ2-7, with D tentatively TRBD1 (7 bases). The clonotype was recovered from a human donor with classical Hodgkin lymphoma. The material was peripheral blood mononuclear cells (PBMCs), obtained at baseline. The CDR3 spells CASSADLSHRGGQYF. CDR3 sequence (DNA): TGTGCCAGCAGCGCCGACCTGTCCCACAGGGGAGGGCAGTACTTC.